This T cell receptor beta chain is from a study of T cell changes during pregnancy in multiple sclerosis. This CDR3 has 15 residues. Germline CDR1 and CDR2: SGHVS and FNYEAQ. V was cut by 0 bases and J by 3 bases, with 12 bases left in between. The protocol was immunoSEQ multiplex PCR, while the TCRdb copy is restricted to in-frame clones and leaves out a portion. This sample has 35,000 or so clones; around 89% occur once, and the top ten carry roughly 12%. The rearrangement links TRBV7-6 to TRBJ2-7; D is possibly TRBD2 (6 bases). Sequencing used CD8+ T cells from peripheral blood mononuclear cells, obtained in the third trimester of pregnancy. This clonotype was obtained from a female donor with multiple sclerosis, enrolled in a pregnancy study. The CDR3 protein is CASSLASGPFYEQYF. The CDR3 DNA follows: TGTGCCAGCAGCTTAGCTAGCGGCCCATTCTACGAGCAGTACTTC.